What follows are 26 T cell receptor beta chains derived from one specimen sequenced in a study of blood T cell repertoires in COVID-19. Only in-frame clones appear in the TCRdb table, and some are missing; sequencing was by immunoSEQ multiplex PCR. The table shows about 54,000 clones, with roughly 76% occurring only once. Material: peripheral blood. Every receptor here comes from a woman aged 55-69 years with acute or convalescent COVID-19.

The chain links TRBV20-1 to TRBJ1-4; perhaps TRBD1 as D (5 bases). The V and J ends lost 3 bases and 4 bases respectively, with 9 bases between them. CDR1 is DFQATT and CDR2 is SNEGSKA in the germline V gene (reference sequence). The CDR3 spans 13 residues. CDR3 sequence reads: CSASRQGNEKLFF. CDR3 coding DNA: TGCAGTGCTAGTCGGCAGGGTAATGAAAAACTGTTTTTT.

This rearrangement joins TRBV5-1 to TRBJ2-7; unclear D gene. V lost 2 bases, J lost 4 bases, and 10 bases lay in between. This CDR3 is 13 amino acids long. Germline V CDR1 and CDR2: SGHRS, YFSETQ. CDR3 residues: CASSFIGSYEQYF. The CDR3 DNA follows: TGCGCCAGCAGCTTTATCGGGTCGTACGAGCAGTACTTC.

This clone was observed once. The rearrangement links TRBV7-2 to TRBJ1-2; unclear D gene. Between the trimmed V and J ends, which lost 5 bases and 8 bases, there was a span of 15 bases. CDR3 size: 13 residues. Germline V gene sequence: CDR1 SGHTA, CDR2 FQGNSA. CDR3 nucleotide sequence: TGTGCCAGCAGCCCTTATCTGGAGGAAGGCTACACCTTC. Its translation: CASSPYLEEGYTF.

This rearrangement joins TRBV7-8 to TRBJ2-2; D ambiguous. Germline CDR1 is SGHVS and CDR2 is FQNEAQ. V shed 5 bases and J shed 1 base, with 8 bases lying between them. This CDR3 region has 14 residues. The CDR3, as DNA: TGTGCCAGCAGCACAACAGTGAACACCGGGGAGCTGTTTTTT. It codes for CASSTTVNTGELFF.

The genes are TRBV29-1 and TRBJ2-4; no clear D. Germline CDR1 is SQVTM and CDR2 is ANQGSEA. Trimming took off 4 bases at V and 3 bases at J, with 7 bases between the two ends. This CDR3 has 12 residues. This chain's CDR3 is CSVVPRKNIQYF. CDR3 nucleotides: TGCAGCGTTGTTCCGCGCAAAAACATTCAGTACTTC.

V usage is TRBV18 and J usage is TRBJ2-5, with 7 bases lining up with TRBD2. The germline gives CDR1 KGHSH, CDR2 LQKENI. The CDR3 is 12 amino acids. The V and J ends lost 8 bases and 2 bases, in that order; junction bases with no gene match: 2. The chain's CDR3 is CASGTTQETQYF. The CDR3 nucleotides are TGTGCCAGCGGGACTACACAAGAGACCCAGTACTTC. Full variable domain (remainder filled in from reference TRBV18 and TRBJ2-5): NAGVMQNPRHLVRRRGQEARLRCSPMKGHSHVYWYRQLPEEGLKFMVYLQKENIIDESGMPKERFSAEFPKEGPSILRIQQVVRGDSAAYFCASGTTQETQYFGPGTRLLVL.

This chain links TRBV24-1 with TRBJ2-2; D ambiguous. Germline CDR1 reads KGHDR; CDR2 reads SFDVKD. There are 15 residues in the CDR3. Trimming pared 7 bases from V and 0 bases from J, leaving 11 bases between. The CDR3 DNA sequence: TGTGCCACCAGCAAGCAGGCTGCGAACACCGGGGAGCTGTTTTTT. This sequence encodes CATSKQAANTGELFF.

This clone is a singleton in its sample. The CDR3 region is CAWSGTHTYEQYF. The CDR3 DNA sequence: TGTGCCTGGAGCGGGACACATACCTACGAGCAGTACTTC. The V call is TRBV30, the J call TRBJ2-7; tentatively, D is TRBD1 (6 bases). With 3 bases removed from V and 2 bases from J, the gap between germline ends came to 11 bases. This CDR3 contains 13 residues. Looked up from germline, CDR1 is GTSNPN and CDR2 is SVGIG (reference sequence). The full variable domain, with the rest looked up from reference TRBV30 and TRBJ2-7, is SQTIHQWPATLVQPVGSPLSLECTVEGTSNPNLYWYRQAAGRGLQLLFYSVGIGQISSEVPQNLSASRPQDRQFILSSKKLLLSDSGFYLCAWSGTHTYEQYFGPGTRLTVT.

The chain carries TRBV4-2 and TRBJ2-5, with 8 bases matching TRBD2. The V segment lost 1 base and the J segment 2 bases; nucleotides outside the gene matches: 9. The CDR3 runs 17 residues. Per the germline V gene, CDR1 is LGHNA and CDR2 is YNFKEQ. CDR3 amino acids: CASSQAGAGGQQETQYF. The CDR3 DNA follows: TGTGCCAGCAGCCAAGCGGGCGCGGGAGGCCAACAAGAGACCCAGTACTTC.

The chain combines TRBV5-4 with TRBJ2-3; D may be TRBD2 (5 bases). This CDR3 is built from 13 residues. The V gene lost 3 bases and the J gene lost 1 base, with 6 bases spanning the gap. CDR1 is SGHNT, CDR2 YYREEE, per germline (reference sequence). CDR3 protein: CASSYGGTDTQYF. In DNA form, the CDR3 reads TGTGCCAGCAGCTACGGGGGCACAGATACGCAGTATTTT. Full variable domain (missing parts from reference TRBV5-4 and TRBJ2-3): ETGVTQSPTHLIKTRGQQVTLRCSSQSGHNTVSWYQQALGQGPQFIFQYYREEENGRGNFPPRFSGLQFPNYSSELNVNALELDDSALYLCASSYGGTDTQYFGPGTRLTVL.

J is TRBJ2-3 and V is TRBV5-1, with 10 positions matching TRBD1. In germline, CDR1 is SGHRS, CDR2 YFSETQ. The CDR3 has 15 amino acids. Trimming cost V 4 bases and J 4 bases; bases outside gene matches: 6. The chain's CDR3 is CASSNRDRGADTQYF. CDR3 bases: TGCGCCAGCAGCAACCGGGACAGGGGTGCAGATACGCAGTATTTT.

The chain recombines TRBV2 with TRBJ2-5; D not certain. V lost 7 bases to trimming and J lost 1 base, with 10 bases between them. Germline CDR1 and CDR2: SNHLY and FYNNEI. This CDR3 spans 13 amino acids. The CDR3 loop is CASTGPGQETQYF. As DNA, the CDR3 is TGTGCCAGCACTGGCCCGGGCCAAGAGACCCAGTACTTC.

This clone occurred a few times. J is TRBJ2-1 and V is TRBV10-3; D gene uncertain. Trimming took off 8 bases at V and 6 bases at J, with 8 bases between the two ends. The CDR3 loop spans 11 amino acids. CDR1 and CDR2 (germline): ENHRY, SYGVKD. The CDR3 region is CAIGDPNEQFF. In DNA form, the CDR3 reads TGTGCCATCGGAGATCCCAATGAGCAGTTCTTC.

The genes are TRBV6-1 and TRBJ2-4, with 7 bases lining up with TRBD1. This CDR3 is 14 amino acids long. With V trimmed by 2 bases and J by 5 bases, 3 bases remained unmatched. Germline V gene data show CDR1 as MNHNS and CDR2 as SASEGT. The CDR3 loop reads CASSENRGQNIQYF. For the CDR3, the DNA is TGTGCCAGCAGTGAAAACAGGGGCCAAAACATTCAGTACTTC.

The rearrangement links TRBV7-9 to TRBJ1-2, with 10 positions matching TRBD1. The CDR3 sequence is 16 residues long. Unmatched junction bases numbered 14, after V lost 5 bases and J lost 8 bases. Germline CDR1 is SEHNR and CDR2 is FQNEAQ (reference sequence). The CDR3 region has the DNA TGTGCCAGCAGCCCCAGCCCGGACAGGGGGATTGGGGGCTACACCTTC. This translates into CASSPSPDRGIGGYTF.

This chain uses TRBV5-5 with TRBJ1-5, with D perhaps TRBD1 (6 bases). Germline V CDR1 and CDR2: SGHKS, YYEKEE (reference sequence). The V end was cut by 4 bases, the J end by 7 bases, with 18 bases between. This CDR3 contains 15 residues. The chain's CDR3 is CASSPGDGSGQPQHF. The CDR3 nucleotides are TGTGCCAGCAGCCCAGGGGATGGATCGGGGCAGCCCCAGCATTTT.

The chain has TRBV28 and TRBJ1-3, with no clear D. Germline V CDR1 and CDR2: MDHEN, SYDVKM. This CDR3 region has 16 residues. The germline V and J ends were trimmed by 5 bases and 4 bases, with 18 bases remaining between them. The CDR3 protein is CASSLTGPPVGNTIYF. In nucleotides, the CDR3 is TGTGCCAGCAGTCTAACTGGGCCGCCGGTGGGAAACACCATATATTTT.

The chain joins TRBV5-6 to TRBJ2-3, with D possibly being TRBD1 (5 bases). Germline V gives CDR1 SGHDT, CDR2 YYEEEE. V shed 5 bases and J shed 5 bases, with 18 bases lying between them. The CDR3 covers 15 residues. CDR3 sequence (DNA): TGTGCCAGCAGAAAACAGGTACCCAGGGAAGATACGCAGTATTTT. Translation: CASRKQVPREDTQYF.

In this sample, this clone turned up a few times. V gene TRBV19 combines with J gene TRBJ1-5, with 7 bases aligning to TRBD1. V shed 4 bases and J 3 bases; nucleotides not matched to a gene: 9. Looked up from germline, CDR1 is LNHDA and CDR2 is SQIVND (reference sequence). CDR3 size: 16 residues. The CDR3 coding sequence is TGTGCCAGTAGTACCGACAGGGTGGGATACAATCAGCCCCAGCATTTT. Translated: CASSTDRVGYNQPQHF.

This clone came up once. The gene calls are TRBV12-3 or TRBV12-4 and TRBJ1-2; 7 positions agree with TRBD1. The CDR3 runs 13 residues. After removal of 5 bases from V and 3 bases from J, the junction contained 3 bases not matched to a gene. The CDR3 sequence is CASSPGTDYGYTF. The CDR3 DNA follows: TGTGCCAGCAGTCCCGGGACAGACTATGGCTACACCTTC.

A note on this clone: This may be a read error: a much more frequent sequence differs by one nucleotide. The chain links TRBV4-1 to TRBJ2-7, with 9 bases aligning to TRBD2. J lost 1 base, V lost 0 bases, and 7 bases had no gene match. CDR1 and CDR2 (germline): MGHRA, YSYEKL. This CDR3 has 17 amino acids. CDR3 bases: TGCGCCAGCAGCCAAGAAATAAGGACTAGCGTGTCCTACGAGCAGTACTTC. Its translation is CASSQEIRTSVSYEQYF.

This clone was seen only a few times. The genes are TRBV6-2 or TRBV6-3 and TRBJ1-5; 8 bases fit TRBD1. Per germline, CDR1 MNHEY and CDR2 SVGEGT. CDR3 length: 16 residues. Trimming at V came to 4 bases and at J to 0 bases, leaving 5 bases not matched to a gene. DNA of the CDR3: TGTGCCAGCAGTTCACGACAGGGGACTAGCAATCAGCCCCAGCATTTT. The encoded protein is CASSSRQGTSNQPQHF.

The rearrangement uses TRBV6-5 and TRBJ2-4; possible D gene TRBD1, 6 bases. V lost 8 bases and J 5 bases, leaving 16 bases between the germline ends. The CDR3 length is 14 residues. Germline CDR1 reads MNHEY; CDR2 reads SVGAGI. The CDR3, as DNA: TGTGCCAGCGCGAGATACAGGGCCCAAAACATTCAGTACTTC. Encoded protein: CASARYRAQNIQYF.

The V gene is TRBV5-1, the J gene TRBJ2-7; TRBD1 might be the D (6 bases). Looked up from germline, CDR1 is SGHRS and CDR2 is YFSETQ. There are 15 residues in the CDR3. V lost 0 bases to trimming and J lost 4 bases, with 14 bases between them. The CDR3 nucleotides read TGCGCCAGCAGCTTGGAGGTGGGGGCGAGGTACGAGCAGTACTTC. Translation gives CASSLEVGARYEQYF.

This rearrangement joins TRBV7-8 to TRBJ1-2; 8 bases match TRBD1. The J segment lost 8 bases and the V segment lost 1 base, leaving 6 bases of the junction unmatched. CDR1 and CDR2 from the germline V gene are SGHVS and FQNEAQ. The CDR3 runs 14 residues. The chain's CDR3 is CASSLGTTGEGYTF. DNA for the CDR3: TGTGCCAGCAGCTTAGGGACGACAGGGGAAGGCTACACCTTC.

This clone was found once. The CDR3 is CASSGTDRGRYNEQFF. Written as DNA, the CDR3 is TGTGCCAGCAGCGGAACCGACAGGGGTCGGTACAATGAGCAGTTCTTC. The genes are TRBV5-6 and TRBJ2-1; 8 bases align to TRBD1. CDR1 and CDR2 (germline): SGHDT, YYEEEE. With 4 bases clipped from V and 4 bases from J, the junction kept 10 bases outside the gene matches. The CDR3 covers 16 residues.